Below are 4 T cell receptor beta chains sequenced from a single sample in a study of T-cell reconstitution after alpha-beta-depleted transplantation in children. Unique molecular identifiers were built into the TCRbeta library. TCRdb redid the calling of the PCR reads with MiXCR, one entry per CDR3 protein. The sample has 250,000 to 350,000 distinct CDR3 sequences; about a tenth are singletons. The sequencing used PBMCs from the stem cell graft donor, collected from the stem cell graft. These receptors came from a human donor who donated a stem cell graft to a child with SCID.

In DNA, the CDR3 is TGTGCCAGCAGTTCAAAATTGACAGGGGATCCCGAGCAGTACTTC. This gives the protein CASSSKLTGDPEQYF. The rearrangement links TRBV27 to TRBJ2-7, with TRBD1 identical over 8 bases. The CDR3 has 15 residues. The trim removed 4 bases at V and 6 bases at J, leaving 11 bases unmatched. Per the germline V gene, CDR1 is MNHEY and CDR2 is SMNVEV (reference sequence).

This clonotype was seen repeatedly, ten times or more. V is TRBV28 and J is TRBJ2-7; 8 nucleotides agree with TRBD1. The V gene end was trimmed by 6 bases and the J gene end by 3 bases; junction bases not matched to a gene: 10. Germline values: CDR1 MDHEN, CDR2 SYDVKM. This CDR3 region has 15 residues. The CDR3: CASSPGQGRFYEQYF. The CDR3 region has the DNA TGTGCCAGCAGCCCAGGACAGGGCCGATTCTACGAGCAGTACTTC.

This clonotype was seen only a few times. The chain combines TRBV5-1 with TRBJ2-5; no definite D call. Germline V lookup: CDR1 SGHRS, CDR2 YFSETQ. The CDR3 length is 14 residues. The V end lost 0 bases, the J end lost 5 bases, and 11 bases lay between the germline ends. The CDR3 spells CASSLAAPGETQYF. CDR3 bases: TGCGCCAGCAGCTTGGCGGCTCCGGGTGAGACCCAGTACTTC.

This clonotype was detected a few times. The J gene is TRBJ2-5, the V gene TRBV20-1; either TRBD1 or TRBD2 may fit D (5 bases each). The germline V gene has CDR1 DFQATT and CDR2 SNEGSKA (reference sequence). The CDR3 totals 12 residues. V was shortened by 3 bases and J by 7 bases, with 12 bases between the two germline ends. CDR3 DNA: TGCAGTGCTAGTGTCGGGGCAGGGACCCAGTACTTC. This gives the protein CSASVGAGTQYF.